These T cell receptor beta chains were read from a single sample in a study of blood T cell repertoires in COVID-19. TCRdb's table, derived via immunoSEQ multiplex PCR, lists solely in-frame clones and lacks some. The sample shows 350,000 to 450,000 clones, roughly 85% of them seen only once. The sample was peripheral blood. The receptors derive from a woman aged 18-29 years with acute or convalescent COVID-19. Each CDR3 is given with its conserved first and last residue. Fields, in order: CDR3 DNA, CDR3 protein, CDR3 length, J gene, clone size, D gene, V gene. The D gene is left open where the match is weak. Size values are once, few and many counts, or a class for expanded clones, and some rows have none.

CDR3 DNA: TGTGCCAGCAGTGACCCGGGACTAGCGGGAGGGGCAGGCAATGAGCAGTTCTTC
CDR3 protein: CASSDPGLAGGAGNEQFF
CDR3 length: 18
J gene: TRBJ2-1
clone size: -
D gene: TRBD2
V gene: TRBV28

CDR3 DNA: TGTGCCAGCTCACGCCAGGGGGCCGTCGAGCAGTACTTC
CDR3 protein: CASSRQGAVEQYF
CDR3 length: 13
J gene: TRBJ2-7
clone size: -
D gene: TRBD1
V gene: TRBV18

CDR3 DNA: TGTGCCAGTAGTGCCAGGGACAGGGTTAATTCACCCCTCCACTTT
CDR3 protein: CASSARDRVNSPLHF
CDR3 length: 15
J gene: TRBJ1-6
clone size: -
D gene: TRBD1
V gene: TRBV19

CDR3 DNA: TGTGCTAGCCTAAAAGGGCAGGACTCCCACATCGGGGACACCATATATTTT
CDR3 protein: CASLKGQDSHIGDTIYF
CDR3 length: 17
J gene: TRBJ1-3
clone size: -
D gene: -
V gene: TRBV12-5

CDR3 DNA: TGTGCCACCTTCGACTTCAGGGGGTCTAGGAACACTGAAGCTTTCTTT
CDR3 protein: CATFDFRGSRNTEAFF
CDR3 length: 16
J gene: TRBJ1-1
clone size: -
D gene: TRBD1
V gene: TRBV19

CDR3 DNA: TGCAGCGTTGTCTTAGGGGGTGTCCAGGGACAGCCCCAGCATTTT
CDR3 protein: CSVVLGGVQGQPQHF
CDR3 length: 15
J gene: TRBJ1-5
clone size: -
D gene: -
V gene: TRBV29-1

CDR3 DNA: TGCGCCAGCAGCGCGCGAATAGCGGGGGGCAACAATGAGCAGTTCTTC
CDR3 protein: CASSARIAGGNNEQFF
CDR3 length: 16
J gene: TRBJ2-1
clone size: few
D gene: TRBD2
V gene: TRBV5-1

CDR3 DNA: TGCGCCAGCAGCCAAGGGTCCAAGACGGGTTCCTACGAGCAGTACTTC
CDR3 protein: CASSQGSKTGSYEQYF
CDR3 length: 16
J gene: TRBJ2-7
clone size: -
D gene: -
V gene: TRBV4-1

CDR3 DNA: TGTGCCAGCAGCGTAGCGGGAGTAGATACGCAGTATTTT
CDR3 protein: CASSVAGVDTQYF
CDR3 length: 13
J gene: TRBJ2-3
clone size: -
D gene: -
V gene: TRBV9

CDR3 DNA: TGTGCCAGTAGTCGGACAGGGAATAATGAGCAGTTCTTC
CDR3 protein: CASSRTGNNEQFF
CDR3 length: 13
J gene: TRBJ2-1
clone size: -
D gene: TRBD1
V gene: TRBV19

CDR3 DNA: TGTGCCAGGGGGACAGGCGGGGATCAGCCCCAGCATTTT
CDR3 protein: CARGTGGDQPQHF
CDR3 length: 13
J gene: TRBJ1-5
clone size: -
D gene: -
V gene: TRBV21-1

CDR3 DNA: TGCGCCAGCAGTCGGGACTCGGGGGCCAACGTCCTGACTTTC
CDR3 protein: CASSRDSGANVLTF
CDR3 length: 14
J gene: TRBJ2-6
clone size: -
D gene: -
V gene: TRBV5-1

CDR3 DNA: TGTGCCAGCAGTCGCTTGGGAGGGGAAGGTTCACCCCTCCACTTT
CDR3 protein: CASSRLGGEGSPLHF
CDR3 length: 15
J gene: TRBJ1-6
clone size: -
D gene: -
V gene: TRBV7-9

CDR3 DNA: TGTGCCAGCAGCTTAGTGGGCAGCTCCTACGAGCAGTACTTC
CDR3 protein: CASSLVGSSYEQYF
CDR3 length: 14
J gene: TRBJ2-7
clone size: -
D gene: -
V gene: TRBV7-9

CDR3 DNA: TGTGCCAGCAGCTTCTCAGGGAAAGCTAATGAAGCTTTCTTT
CDR3 protein: CASSFSGKANEAFF
CDR3 length: 14
J gene: TRBJ1-1
clone size: -
D gene: -
V gene: TRBV7-9

CDR3 DNA: TGTGCCAGCAGGCAAACTAGCGGGAGAAGCGCGCAGTATTTT
CDR3 protein: CASRQTSGRSAQYF
CDR3 length: 14
J gene: TRBJ2-3
clone size: once
D gene: TRBD2
V gene: TRBV28

CDR3 DNA: TGTGCCAGCAGCCAAACCCCTACAGGGTCGAACACTGAAGCTTTCTTT
CDR3 protein: CASSQTPTGSNTEAFF
CDR3 length: 16
J gene: TRBJ1-1
clone size: -
D gene: -
V gene: TRBV4-2

CDR3 DNA: TGTGCCAGCAGCGTAGTAAAGTGGGAGGATAATTCACCCCTCCACTTT
CDR3 protein: CASSVVKWEDNSPLHF
CDR3 length: 16
J gene: TRBJ1-6
clone size: -
D gene: -
V gene: TRBV9

CDR3 DNA: TGTGCCAGCAGTTACTCGACAGGGGGTGCAGATACGCAGTATTTT
CDR3 protein: CASSYSTGGADTQYF
CDR3 length: 15
J gene: TRBJ2-3
clone size: -
D gene: TRBD1
V gene: TRBV6-5

CDR3 DNA: TGCAGCGTTGGAGATACAGGATGGACAGATACGCAGTATTTT
CDR3 protein: CSVGDTGWTDTQYF
CDR3 length: 14
J gene: TRBJ2-3
clone size: -
D gene: -
V gene: TRBV29-1

CDR3 DNA: TGTGCCAGCAGGAGGGGACAGGATTATTCACCCCTCCACTTT
CDR3 protein: CASRRGQDYSPLHF
CDR3 length: 14
J gene: TRBJ1-6
clone size: -
D gene: TRBD1
V gene: TRBV6-4

CDR3 DNA: TGTGCCAGCACCCAATTAGGGAGGCAAGAGACCCAGTACTTC
CDR3 protein: CASTQLGRQETQYF
CDR3 length: 14
J gene: TRBJ2-5
clone size: -
D gene: -
V gene: TRBV6-5

CDR3 DNA: TGTGCCAGTAGTATAATACCGGGCAGGGATTACGCTGAAGCTTTCTTT
CDR3 protein: CASSIIPGRDYAEAFF
CDR3 length: 16
J gene: TRBJ1-1
clone size: -
D gene: -
V gene: TRBV19

CDR3 DNA: TGTGCCAGCAGTTTCTTCAAAGGACAGGGGGCGCGTTCACCCCTCCACTTT
CDR3 protein: CASSFFKGQGARSPLHF
CDR3 length: 17
J gene: TRBJ1-6
clone size: -
D gene: TRBD1
V gene: TRBV28

CDR3 DNA: TGTGCCACCAGCACGGCGACAGGGGGGTATGAAAAACTGTTTTTT
CDR3 protein: CATSTATGGYEKLFF
CDR3 length: 15
J gene: TRBJ1-4
clone size: -
D gene: TRBD1
V gene: TRBV15

CDR3 DNA: TGTGCCAGCAGTTACTCCAGGGGGACCAATTCACCCCTCCACTTT
CDR3 protein: CASSYSRGTNSPLHF
CDR3 length: 15
J gene: TRBJ1-6
clone size: -
D gene: TRBD1
V gene: TRBV6-5

CDR3 DNA: TGTGCCTGGGCCGGGACAGGGATAAATGGCTACACCTTC
CDR3 protein: CAWAGTGINGYTF
CDR3 length: 13
J gene: TRBJ1-2
clone size: -
D gene: TRBD1
V gene: TRBV30

CDR3 DNA: TGCGCCAGCAGCGGAGACGGATCAACTAATGAAAAACTGTTTTTT
CDR3 protein: CASSGDGSTNEKLFF
CDR3 length: 15
J gene: TRBJ1-4
clone size: once
D gene: -
V gene: TRBV5-1

CDR3 DNA: TGTGCCAGTACACCCCGGACTAGCCCGTGGGGGGGGGATACGCAGTATTTT
CDR3 protein: CASTPRTSPWGGDTQYF
CDR3 length: 17
J gene: TRBJ2-3
clone size: once
D gene: TRBD2
V gene: TRBV19

CDR3 DNA: TGTGCCAGCAGCGTGGACAGGGGGCTGGGGGACGAGCAGTACTTC
CDR3 protein: CASSVDRGLGDEQYF
CDR3 length: 15
J gene: TRBJ2-7
clone size: -
D gene: TRBD1
V gene: TRBV9

CDR3 DNA: TGTGCCACCAGTGAGGACAGGAAGAACTATGGCTACACCTTC
CDR3 protein: CATSEDRKNYGYTF
CDR3 length: 14
J gene: TRBJ1-2
clone size: -
D gene: TRBD1
V gene: TRBV24-1

CDR3 DNA: TGTGCCAGCAGCCCATATTCTCGGACGGGAAATGAGCAGTTCTTC
CDR3 protein: CASSPYSRTGNEQFF
CDR3 length: 15
J gene: TRBJ2-1
clone size: -
D gene: -
V gene: TRBV13

CDR3 DNA: TGTGCCAGCAGTTTACGCGGGCCCGCGACTATTGAAGCTTTCTTT
CDR3 protein: CASSLRGPATIEAFF
CDR3 length: 15
J gene: TRBJ1-1
clone size: -
D gene: -
V gene: TRBV28

CDR3 DNA: TGTGCCAGCAGCGTAGCTCGATCGGGGGGGAGCTCTGGAAACACCATATATTTT
CDR3 protein: CASSVARSGGSSGNTIYF
CDR3 length: 18
J gene: TRBJ1-3
clone size: -
D gene: -
V gene: TRBV9

CDR3 DNA: TGTGCCAGCAGTTTAGCGGCTACCGGGGATACGCAGTATTTT
CDR3 protein: CASSLAATGDTQYF
CDR3 length: 14
J gene: TRBJ2-3
clone size: once
D gene: -
V gene: TRBV27

CDR3 DNA: TGTGCCAGCAGTGAGAGACGGACAGGGGGTCAGCATTTT
CDR3 protein: CASSERRTGGQHF
CDR3 length: 13
J gene: TRBJ1-5
clone size: -
D gene: TRBD1
V gene: TRBV6-1

CDR3 DNA: TGCGCCAGCACGGACACCAGAAACACCGGGGAGCTGTTTTTT
CDR3 protein: CASTDTRNTGELFF
CDR3 length: 14
J gene: TRBJ2-2
clone size: -
D gene: -
V gene: TRBV5-1

CDR3 DNA: TGCAGTGCTAGTAAGACAGTGAACAATGAGCAGTTCTTC
CDR3 protein: CSASKTVNNEQFF
CDR3 length: 13
J gene: TRBJ2-1
clone size: -
D gene: -
V gene: TRBV20-1

CDR3 DNA: TGTGCCAGCAGTGAAGGACAGTTCGTTGAAGCTTTCTTT
CDR3 protein: CASSEGQFVEAFF
CDR3 length: 13
J gene: TRBJ1-1
clone size: -
D gene: -
V gene: TRBV2

CDR3 DNA: TGTGCCATCAGTGACAGGGGAAGTCCGCCATATGGCTACACCTTC
CDR3 protein: CAISDRGSPPYGYTF
CDR3 length: 15
J gene: TRBJ1-2
clone size: -
D gene: -
V gene: TRBV10-3

CDR3 DNA: TGTGCCAGCAGCGTAGGACCCCCTTCGGCGGGGGGCTACACCTTC
CDR3 protein: CASSVGPPSAGGYTF
CDR3 length: 15
J gene: TRBJ1-2
clone size: -
D gene: -
V gene: TRBV9

CDR3 DNA: TGCGCCAGCAGCCCGGACAGGGGAGAAGACACCATATATTTT
CDR3 protein: CASSPDRGEDTIYF
CDR3 length: 14
J gene: TRBJ1-3
clone size: -
D gene: TRBD1
V gene: TRBV5-1

CDR3 DNA: TGCGCCAGCAGCGAACGGGGAAGCACAGATACGCAGTATTTT
CDR3 protein: CASSERGSTDTQYF
CDR3 length: 14
J gene: TRBJ2-3
clone size: -
D gene: -
V gene: TRBV5-1

CDR3 DNA: TGCGCCAGCAGCTTGGGTTCGGGGAACCCAACCCTCCACTTT
CDR3 protein: CASSLGSGNPTLHF
CDR3 length: 14
J gene: TRBJ1-6
clone size: -
D gene: -
V gene: TRBV5-1

CDR3 DNA: TGTGCCAGCAGTTTGGAAAGGGGGCGGAATTCACCCCTCCACTTT
CDR3 protein: CASSLERGRNSPLHF
CDR3 length: 15
J gene: TRBJ1-6
clone size: -
D gene: TRBD1
V gene: TRBV28

CDR3 DNA: TGTGCCAGCAGCTTAGTGGGACAGGGAAAAGCAGCTGAGCAGTTCTTC
CDR3 protein: CASSLVGQGKAAEQFF
CDR3 length: 16
J gene: TRBJ2-1
clone size: few
D gene: TRBD1
V gene: TRBV7-6

CDR3 DNA: TGTGCCAGCAGCCGGAAAGAGGATCCAGGGTCACGAGCGACCCAGTACTTC
CDR3 protein: CASSRKEDPGSRATQYF
CDR3 length: 17
J gene: TRBJ2-5
clone size: -
D gene: -
V gene: TRBV3-1/TRBV3-2

CDR3 DNA: TGCGCCAGCAGCAAGACTAGCGGGAACTACGATGAGCAGTTCTTC
CDR3 protein: CASSKTSGNYDEQFF
CDR3 length: 15
J gene: TRBJ2-1
clone size: -
D gene: TRBD2
V gene: TRBV4-1

CDR3 DNA: TGCGCCAGCAGCCAAGATACGGGAGAGGGCTACACCTTC
CDR3 protein: CASSQDTGEGYTF
CDR3 length: 13
J gene: TRBJ1-2
clone size: -
D gene: -
V gene: TRBV4-1

CDR3 DNA: TGCAGCGTCGCGCAGGGTGGGTCACCAGCCCAGCATTTT
CDR3 protein: CSVAQGGSPAQHF
CDR3 length: 13
J gene: TRBJ1-5
clone size: -
D gene: -
V gene: TRBV29-1